Given below is one TCR beta chain in context. As yet, its antigen is unknown. Other DNA sequences from this sample encode an identical CDR3 as well. The sample is drawn from a study of shared clonotypes between healthy human individuals. Study-wide results and caveats: Read depth was anticipated to influence clonotype sharing among donors. Blood was the sole source, and tissue repertoires probably differ.

In the naive CD8 group, cells lacked CD45RO and were positively selected for CCR7, so terminally differentiated effector memory CD45RA+ cells were left out. Method: immunoSEQ multiplex PCR; TCRdb's copy keeps in-frame clones and lacks some. The sample shows around 2,100,000 clones, approximately 94% of them seen only once. The germline V gene has CDR1 MDHEN and CDR2 SYDVKM. Trimming took off 4 bases at V and 3 bases at J, with 4 bases between the two ends. The CDR3 is made up of 13 amino acids. The origin of this receptor is a man aged 18 to 29 in good health. The rearrangement joins TRBV28 to TRBJ1-6; D unclear. The sample consisted of naive CD8+ T cells sorted from blood. The CDR3 sequence is CASSSSYNSPLHF. Here the CDR3 DNA reads TGTGCCAGCAGTTCAAGCTATAATTCACCCCTCCACTTT.